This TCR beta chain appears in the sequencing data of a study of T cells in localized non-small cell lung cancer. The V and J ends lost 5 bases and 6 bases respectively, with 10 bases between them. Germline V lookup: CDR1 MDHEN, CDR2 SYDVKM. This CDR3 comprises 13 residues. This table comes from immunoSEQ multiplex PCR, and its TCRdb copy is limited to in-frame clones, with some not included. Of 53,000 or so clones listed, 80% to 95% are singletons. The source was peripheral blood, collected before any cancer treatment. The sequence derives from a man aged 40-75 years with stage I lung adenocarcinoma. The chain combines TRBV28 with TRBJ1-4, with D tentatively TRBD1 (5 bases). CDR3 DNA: TGTGCCAGCAGTGTCGACAGATATGAAAAACTGTTTTTT. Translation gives CASSVDRYEKLFF.